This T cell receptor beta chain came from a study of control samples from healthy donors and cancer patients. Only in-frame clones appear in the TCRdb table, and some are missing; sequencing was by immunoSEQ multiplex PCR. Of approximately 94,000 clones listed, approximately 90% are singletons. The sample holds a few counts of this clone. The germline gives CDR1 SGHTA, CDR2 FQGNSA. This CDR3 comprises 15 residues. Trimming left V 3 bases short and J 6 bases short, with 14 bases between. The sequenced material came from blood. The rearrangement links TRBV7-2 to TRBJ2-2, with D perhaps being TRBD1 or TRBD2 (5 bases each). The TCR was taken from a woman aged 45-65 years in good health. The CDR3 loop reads CASSLWGSMAGELFF. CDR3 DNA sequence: TGTGCCAGCAGCTTGTGGGGGAGTATGGCCGGGGAGCTGTTTTTT.